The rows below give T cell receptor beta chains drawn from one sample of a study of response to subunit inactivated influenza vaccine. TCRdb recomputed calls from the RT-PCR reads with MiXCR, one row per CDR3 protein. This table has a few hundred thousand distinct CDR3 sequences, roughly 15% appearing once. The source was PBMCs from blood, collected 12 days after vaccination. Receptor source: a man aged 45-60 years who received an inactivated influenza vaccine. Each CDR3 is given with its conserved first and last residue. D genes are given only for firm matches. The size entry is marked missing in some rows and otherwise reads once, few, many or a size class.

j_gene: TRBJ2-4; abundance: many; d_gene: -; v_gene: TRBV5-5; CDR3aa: CASSPAGLSKNIQYF; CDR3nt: TGTGCCAGCAGCCCGGCGGGGTTGTCCAAAAACATTCAGTACTTC
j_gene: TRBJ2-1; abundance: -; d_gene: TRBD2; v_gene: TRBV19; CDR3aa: CASSIPGLEGDEQFF; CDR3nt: TGTGCCAGTAGCATTCCGGGACTAGAGGGCGATGAGCAGTTCTTC
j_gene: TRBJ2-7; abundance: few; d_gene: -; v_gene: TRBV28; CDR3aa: CASSNRGTLSYEQYF; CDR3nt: TGTGCCAGCAGTAACCGCGGGACTCTCTCCTACGAGCAGTACTTC
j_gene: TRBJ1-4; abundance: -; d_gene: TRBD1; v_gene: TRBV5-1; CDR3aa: CASSPGTGGAGEKLFF; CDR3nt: TGCGCCAGCAGCCCCGGGACAGGCGGGGCCGGGGAAAAACTGTTTTTT
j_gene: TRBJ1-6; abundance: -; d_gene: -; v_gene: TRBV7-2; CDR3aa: CASSAKPERSPLHF; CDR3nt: TGTGCCAGCAGCGCTAAACCGGAGAGATCACCCCTCCACTTT
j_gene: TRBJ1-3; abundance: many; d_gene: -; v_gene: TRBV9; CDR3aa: CASSRVVENTIYF; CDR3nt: TGTGCCAGCAGCAGGGTCGTCGAAAACACCATATATTTT
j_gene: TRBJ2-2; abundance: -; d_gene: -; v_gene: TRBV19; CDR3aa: CASTGAAPNTGELFF; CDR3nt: TGTGCCAGTACCGGAGCGGCCCCGAACACCGGGGAGCTGTTTTTT
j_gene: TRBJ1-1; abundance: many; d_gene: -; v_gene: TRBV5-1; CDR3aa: CASRPGANTEAFF; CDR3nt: TGCGCCAGCCGCCCGGGGGCGAACACTGAAGCTTTCTTT
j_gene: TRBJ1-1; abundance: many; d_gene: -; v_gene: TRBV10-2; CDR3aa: CATTMGDHTEAFF; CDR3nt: TGCGCCACCACTATGGGGGATCACACTGAAGCTTTCTTT
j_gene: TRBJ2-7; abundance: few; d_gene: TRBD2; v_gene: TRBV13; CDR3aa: CASSLVKGRTSGSGYEQYF; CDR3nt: TGTGCCAGCAGCTTAGTTAAGGGGAGGACTAGCGGGAGTGGCTACGAGCAGTACTTC
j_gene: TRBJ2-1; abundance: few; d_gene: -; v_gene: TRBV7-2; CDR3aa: CASSLVRVVDEQFF; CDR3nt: TGTGCCAGCAGCTTAGTTAGGGTGGTCGATGAGCAGTTCTTC
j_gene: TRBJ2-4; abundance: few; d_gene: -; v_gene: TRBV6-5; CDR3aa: CASSYDTRGNIQYF; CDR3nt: TGTGCCAGCAGTTACGATACTAGGGGAAACATCCAGTACTTC
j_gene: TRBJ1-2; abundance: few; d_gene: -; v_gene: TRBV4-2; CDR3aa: CASSQDIGPHSYGYTF; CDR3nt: TGTGCCAGCAGCCAAGATATCGGACCGCACAGCTATGGCTACACCTTC
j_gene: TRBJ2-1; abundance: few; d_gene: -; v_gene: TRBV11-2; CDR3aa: CASSLTRGGYNEQFF; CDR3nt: TGTGCCAGCAGCTTAACCCGCGGCGGGTACAATGAGCAGTTCTTC
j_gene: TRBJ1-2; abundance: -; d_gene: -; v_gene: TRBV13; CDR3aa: CASSFFFRGSAGGYTF; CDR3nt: TGTGCCAGCAGCTTCTTCTTCCGAGGGTCGGCCGGCGGCTACACCTTC
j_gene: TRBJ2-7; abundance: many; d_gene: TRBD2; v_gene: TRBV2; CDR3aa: CASRGTSGTYEQYF; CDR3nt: TGTGCCAGCAGGGGGACTAGCGGGACCTACGAGCAGTACTTC